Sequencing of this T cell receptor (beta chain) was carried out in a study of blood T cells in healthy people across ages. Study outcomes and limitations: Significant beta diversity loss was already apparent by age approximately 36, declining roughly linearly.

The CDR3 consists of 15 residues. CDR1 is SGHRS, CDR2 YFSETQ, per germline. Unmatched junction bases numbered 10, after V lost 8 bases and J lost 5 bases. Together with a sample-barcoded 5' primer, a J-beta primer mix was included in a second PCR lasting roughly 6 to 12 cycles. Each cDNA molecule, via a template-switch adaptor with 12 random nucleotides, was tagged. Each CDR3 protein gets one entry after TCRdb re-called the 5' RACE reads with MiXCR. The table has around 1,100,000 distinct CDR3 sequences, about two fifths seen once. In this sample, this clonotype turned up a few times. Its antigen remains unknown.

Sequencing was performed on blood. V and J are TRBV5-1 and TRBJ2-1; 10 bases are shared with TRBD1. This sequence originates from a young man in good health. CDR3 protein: CASSTEGQGDNEQFF. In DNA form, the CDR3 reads TGCGCCAGTTCAACTGAAGGACAGGGGGACAATGAGCAGTTCTTC.